This T cell receptor beta chain was profiled in a study of cytomegalovirus exposure and HLA in healthy donors. In this sample, this clone turned up a few times. Germline CDR1 is MNHEY and CDR2 is SVGAGI. The J segment lost 7 bases and the V segment lost 6 bases, leaving 10 bases of the junction unmatched. The CDR3 sequence is 14 residues long. Primers included in the PCR were 60 Vbeta and 13 Jbeta primers. TCRdb keeps only in-frame clones here, not all; method: immunoSEQ multiplex PCR. Altogether under 200,000 clones are present, 82% being singletons, with the ten largest covering around 1.5%. The chain recombines TRBV6-5 with TRBJ2-3, with TRBD2 matching over 7 bases. The sequenced material came from PBMCs. The sequence was collected from a girl aged 5-17 years in good health and CMV-seropositive. The DNA for the CDR3 is TGTGCCAGCAGGTCTAGCGGACGCACGTATACGCAGTATTTT. Encoded protein: CASRSSGRTYTQYF.